This T cell receptor beta chain was retrieved from a study of neoadjuvant anti-PD-1 for oral cavity cancer. Overall study: Nivolumab at 3 mg/kg was mostly given biweekly, three to four doses, pre-surgery. Non-progressing patients received a fourth nivolumab dose near day 43, then surgery on days 50-56.

Clones were read by immunoSEQ multiplex PCR, and TCRdb kept only the in-frame ones, dropping some. The sample gives 75,000 to 100,000 clones, around 80% of which show up once; over 3% is in the top ten. This sequence was found in a person between 35 and 79 years old with oral cavity squamous cell carcinoma. The input for sequencing was PBMCs, taken before nivolumab (anti-PD-1) treatment.

This CDR3 reads CASSLGDGVNTEAFF. The DNA for the CDR3 is TGCGCCAGCAGCTTGGGGGACGGAGTGAACACTGAAGCTTTCTTT. This chain links TRBV5-1 with TRBJ1-1, with a weak D call TRBD1 (5 bases). V lost 0 bases and J lost 0, with 9 bases in between. The CDR3 extends over 15 amino acids. The germline CDR1 and CDR2 sequences are SGHRS and YFSETQ.